This T cell receptor (beta chain) was sequenced for a study of blood T cell repertoires in COVID-19. Across the study: From the United States, Italy and Spain came samples of acute and convalescent COVID-19. T cells, B-cell-depleted T cells, or PBMCs provided the cDNA or gDNA that served as material.

In its sample, this clone was seen once. Only in-frame clones appear in the TCRdb table, and some are missing; sequencing was by immunoSEQ multiplex PCR. The sample gives fewer than 200,000 clones, approximately 82% of which show up once; approximately 15% is in the top ten. The TCR sequence derives from a woman in her fifties or sixties who had recovered from COVID-19. The sample was PBMCs or T cells enriched from blood (not recorded which).

The CDR3 reads CASSSSGSTDTQYF. CDR3 nucleotide sequence: TGTGCCAGCAGCTCGAGCGGGAGCACAGATACGCAGTATTTT. This chain connects TRBV7-9 to TRBJ2-3, with TRBD2 as a possible D gene (6 bases). The germline CDR1 and CDR2 sequences are SEHNR and FQNEAQ (reference sequence). Deletions cut 4 bases from V and 0 bases from J, with 8 bases between. The CDR3 is made up of 14 amino acids.